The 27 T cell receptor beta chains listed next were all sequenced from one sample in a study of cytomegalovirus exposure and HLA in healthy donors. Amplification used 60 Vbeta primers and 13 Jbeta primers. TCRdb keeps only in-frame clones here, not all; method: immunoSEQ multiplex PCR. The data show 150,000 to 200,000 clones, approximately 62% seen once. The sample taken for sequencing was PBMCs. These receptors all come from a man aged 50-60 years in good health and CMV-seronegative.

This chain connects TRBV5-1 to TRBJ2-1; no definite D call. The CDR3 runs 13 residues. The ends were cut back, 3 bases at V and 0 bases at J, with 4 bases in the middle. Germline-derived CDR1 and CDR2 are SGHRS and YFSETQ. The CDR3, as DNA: TGCGCCAGCAGCTCTTTCTCCTACAATGAGCAGTTCTTC. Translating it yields CASSSFSYNEQFF. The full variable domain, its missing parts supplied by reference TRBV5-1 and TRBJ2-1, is KAGVTQTPRYLIKTRGQQVTLSCSPISGHRSVSWYQQTPGQGLQFLFEYFSETQRNKGNFPGRFSGRQFSNSRSEMNVSTLELGDSALYLCASSSFSYNEQFFGPGTRLTVL.

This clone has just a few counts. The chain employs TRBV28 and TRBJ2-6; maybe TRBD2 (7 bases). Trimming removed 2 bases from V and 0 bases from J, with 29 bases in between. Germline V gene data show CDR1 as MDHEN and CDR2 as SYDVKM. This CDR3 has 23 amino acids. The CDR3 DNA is TGTGCCAGCAGTTTAGGACCTGTTTTGGGGGGGCTTGGGTGGCCCTCTGGGGCCAACGTCCTGACTTTC. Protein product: CASSLGPVLGGLGWPSGANVLTF.

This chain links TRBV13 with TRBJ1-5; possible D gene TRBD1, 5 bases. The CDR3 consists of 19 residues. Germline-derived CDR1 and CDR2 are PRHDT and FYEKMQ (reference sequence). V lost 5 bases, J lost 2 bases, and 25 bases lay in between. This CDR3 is CASSTRVGREGVGNQPQHF. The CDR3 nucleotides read TGTGCCAGCAGCACCCGGGTTGGAAGGGAAGGGGTAGGCAATCAGCCCCAGCATTTT.

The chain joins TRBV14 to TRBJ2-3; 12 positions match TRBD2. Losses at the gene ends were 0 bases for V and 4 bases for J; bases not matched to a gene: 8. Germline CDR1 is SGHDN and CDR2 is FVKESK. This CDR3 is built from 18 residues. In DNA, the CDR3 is TGTGCCAGCAGCCAAGATTCTCGACTAGCGGGGGACGCAGATACGCAGTATTTT. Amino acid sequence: CASSQDSRLAGDADTQYF.

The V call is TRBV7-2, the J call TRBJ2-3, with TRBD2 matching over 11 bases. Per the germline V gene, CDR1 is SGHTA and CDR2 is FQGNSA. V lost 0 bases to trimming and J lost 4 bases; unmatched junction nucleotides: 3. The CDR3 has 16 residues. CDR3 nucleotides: TGTGCCAGCAGCTTAGCGCTGGGACTAGCGGCAGATACGCAGTATTTT. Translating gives CASSLALGLAADTQYF.

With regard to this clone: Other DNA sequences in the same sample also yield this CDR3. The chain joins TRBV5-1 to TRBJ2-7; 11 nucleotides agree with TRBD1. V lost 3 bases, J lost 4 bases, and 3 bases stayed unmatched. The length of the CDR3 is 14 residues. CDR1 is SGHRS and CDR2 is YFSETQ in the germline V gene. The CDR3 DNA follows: TGCGCCAGCAGCTCCGGACAGGGGGCTTACGAGCAGTACTTC. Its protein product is CASSSGQGAYEQYF.

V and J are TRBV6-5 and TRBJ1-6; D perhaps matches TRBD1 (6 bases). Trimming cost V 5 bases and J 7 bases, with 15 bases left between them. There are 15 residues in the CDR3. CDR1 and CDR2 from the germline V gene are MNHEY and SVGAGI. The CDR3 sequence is CASSTGTRVNSPLHF. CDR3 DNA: TGTGCCAGCAGTACCGGGACAAGGGTAAATTCACCCCTCCACTTT.

The CDR3 nucleotides are TGTGCCAGCAGCTTTCAAGCGGGGCAGTACAATGAGCAGTTCTTC. Protein product: CASSFQAGQYNEQFF. The chain joins TRBV7-9 to TRBJ2-1; 7 nucleotides agree with TRBD2. The CDR3 covers 15 residues. The trim removed 3 bases at V and 4 bases at J, leaving 6 bases unmatched. Germline lookup yields CDR1 SEHNR and CDR2 FQNEAQ (reference sequence). The full variable domain, completed using reference TRBV7-9 and TRBJ2-1, is DTGVSQNPRHKITKRGQNVTFRCDPISEHNRLYWYRQTLGQGPEFLTYFQNEAQLEKSRLLSDRFSAERPKGSFSTLEIQRTEQGDSAMYLCASSFQAGQYNEQFFGPGTRLTVL.

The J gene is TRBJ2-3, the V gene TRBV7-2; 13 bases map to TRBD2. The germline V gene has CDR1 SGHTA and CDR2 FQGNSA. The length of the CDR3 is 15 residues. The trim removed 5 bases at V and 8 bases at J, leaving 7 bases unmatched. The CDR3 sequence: CASSRGLAGSGTQYF. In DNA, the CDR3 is TGTGCCAGCAGCCGGGGACTAGCGGGGTCCGGTACGCAGTATTTT.

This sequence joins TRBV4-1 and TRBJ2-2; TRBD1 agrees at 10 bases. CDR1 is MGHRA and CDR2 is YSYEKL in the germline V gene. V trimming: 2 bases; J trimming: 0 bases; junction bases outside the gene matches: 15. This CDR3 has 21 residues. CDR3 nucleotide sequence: TGCGCCAGCAGCCAATTCTTTTCCGGGACAGGGGCGACCGCGAACACCGGGGAGCTGTTTTTT. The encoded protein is CASSQFFSGTGATANTGELFF.

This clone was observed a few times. The CDR3: CASSLQGRVNTEAFF. CDR3 bases: TGTGCCAGCAGTTTACAGGGTCGAGTGAACACTGAAGCTTTCTTT. The chain couples TRBV7-8 to TRBJ1-1, with D possibly being TRBD1 (6 bases). The V end was cut by 6 bases, the J end by 0 bases, with 14 bases between. CDR1 is SGHVS, CDR2 FQNEAQ, per germline. The CDR3 extends over 15 amino acids.

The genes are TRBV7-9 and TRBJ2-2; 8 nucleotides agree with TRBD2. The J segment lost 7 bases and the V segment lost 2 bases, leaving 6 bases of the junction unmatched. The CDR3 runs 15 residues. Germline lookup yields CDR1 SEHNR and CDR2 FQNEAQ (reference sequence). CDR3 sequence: CASSLRRSGSGELFF. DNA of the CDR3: TGTGCCAGCAGCTTAAGACGAAGCGGGAGCGGGGAGCTGTTTTTT.

CDR3 DNA sequence: TGTGCCAGCAGCGCCCAACTAGCGGATAACAATGAGCAGTTCTTC. Residues: CASSAQLADNNEQFF. V is TRBV13 and J is TRBJ2-1; TRBD2 matches at 8 bases. J lost 5 bases, V lost 5 bases, and 8 bases had no gene match. Looked up from germline, CDR1 is PRHDT and CDR2 is FYEKMQ (reference sequence). The CDR3 length is 15 residues.

The CDR3 here is CASSLVGQGAAGELFF. The CDR3 coding sequence is TGCGCCAGCAGCTTGGTGGGACAGGGGGCCGCCGGGGAGCTGTTTTTT. This chain connects TRBV5-1 to TRBJ2-2; 12 bases line up with TRBD1. V was pared by 0 bases and J by 6 bases, with 3 bases of the junction left unmatched. The CDR3 is made up of 16 amino acids. CDR1 and CDR2 (germline): SGHRS, YFSETQ. The variable domain in full, with the rest retrieved from reference TRBV5-1 and TRBJ2-2, is KAGVTQTPRYLIKTRGQQVTLSCSPISGHRSVSWYQQTPGQGLQFLFEYFSETQRNKGNFPGRFSGRQFSNSRSEMNVSTLELGDSALYLCASSLVGQGAAGELFFGEGSRLTVL.

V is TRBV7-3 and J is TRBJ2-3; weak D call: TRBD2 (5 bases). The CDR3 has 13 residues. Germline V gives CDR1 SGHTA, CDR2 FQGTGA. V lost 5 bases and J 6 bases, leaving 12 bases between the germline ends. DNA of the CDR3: TGTGCCAGCAGCCCCTCCGGGATGGATACGCAGTATTTT. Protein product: CASSPSGMDTQYF.

DNA for the CDR3: TGTGCCATCAGCGGAGGGGACAATGAGCAGTTCTTC. This translates into CAISGGDNEQFF. V and J are TRBV10-3 and TRBJ2-1; a weak D match, TRBD2 (6 bases). Trimming cost V 6 bases and J 5 bases, with 8 bases left between them. CDR1 is ENHRY, CDR2 SYGVKD, per germline. The CDR3 totals 12 residues.

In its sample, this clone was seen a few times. The CDR3 loop is CSVSAGASGVAEQYF. CDR3 DNA sequence: TGCAGCGTGAGCGCGGGGGCTAGCGGGGTGGCCGAGCAGTACTTC. The chain uses TRBV29-1 and TRBJ2-7, with 9 positions matching TRBD2. With V trimmed by 6 bases and J by 6 bases, 15 bases remained unmatched. CDR1 is SQVTM and CDR2 is ANQGSEA in the germline V gene. CDR3 length: 15 amino acids.

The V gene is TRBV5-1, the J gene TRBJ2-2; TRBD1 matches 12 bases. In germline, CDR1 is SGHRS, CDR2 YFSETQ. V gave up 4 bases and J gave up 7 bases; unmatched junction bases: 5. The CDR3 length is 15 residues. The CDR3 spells CASSTGTGGLGELFF. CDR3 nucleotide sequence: TGCGCCAGCAGCACCGGGACAGGGGGCCTCGGGGAGCTGTTTTTT.

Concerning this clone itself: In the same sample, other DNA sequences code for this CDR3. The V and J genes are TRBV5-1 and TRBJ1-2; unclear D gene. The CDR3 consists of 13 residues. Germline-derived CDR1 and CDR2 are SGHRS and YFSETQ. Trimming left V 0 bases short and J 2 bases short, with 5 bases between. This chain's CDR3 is CASSLAGNYGYTF. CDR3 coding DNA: TGCGCCAGCAGCTTGGCCGGGAACTATGGCTACACCTTC.

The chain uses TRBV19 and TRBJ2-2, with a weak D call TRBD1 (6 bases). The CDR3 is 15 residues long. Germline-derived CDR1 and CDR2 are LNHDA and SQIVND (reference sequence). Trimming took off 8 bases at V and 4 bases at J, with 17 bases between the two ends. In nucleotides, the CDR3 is TGTGCCAGTCGCGCAGGGGAGCTGACCACCGGGGAGCTGTTTTTT. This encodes CASRAGELTTGELFF.

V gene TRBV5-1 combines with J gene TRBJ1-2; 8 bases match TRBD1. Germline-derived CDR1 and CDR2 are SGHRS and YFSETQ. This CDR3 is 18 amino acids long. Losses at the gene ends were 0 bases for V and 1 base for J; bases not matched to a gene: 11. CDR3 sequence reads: CASSLETGASGVNYGYTF. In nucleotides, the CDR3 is TGCGCCAGCAGCTTGGAGACAGGGGCGTCAGGGGTTAACTATGGCTACACCTTC.

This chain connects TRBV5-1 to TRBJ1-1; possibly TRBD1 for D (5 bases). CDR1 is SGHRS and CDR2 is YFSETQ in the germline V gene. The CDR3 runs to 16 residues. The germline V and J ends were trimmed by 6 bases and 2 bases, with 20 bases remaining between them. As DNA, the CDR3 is TGCGCCAGCAAATGGCAGGTCGCTCAGGGAAACACTGAAGCTTTCTTT. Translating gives CASKWQVAQGNTEAFF.

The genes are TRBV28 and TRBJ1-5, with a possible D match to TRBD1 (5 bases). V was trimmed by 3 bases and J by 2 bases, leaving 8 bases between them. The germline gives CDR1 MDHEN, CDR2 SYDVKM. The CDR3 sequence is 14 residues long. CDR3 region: CASSLGQRNQPQHF. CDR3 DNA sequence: TGTGCCAGCAGTTTGGGGCAGCGCAATCAGCCCCAGCATTTT.

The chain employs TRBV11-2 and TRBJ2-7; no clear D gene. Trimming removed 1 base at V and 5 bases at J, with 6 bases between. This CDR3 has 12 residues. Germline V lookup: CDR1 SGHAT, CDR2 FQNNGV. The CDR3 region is CASSLGGHEQYF. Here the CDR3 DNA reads TGTGCCAGCAGCTTAGGAGGCCACGAGCAGTACTTC.

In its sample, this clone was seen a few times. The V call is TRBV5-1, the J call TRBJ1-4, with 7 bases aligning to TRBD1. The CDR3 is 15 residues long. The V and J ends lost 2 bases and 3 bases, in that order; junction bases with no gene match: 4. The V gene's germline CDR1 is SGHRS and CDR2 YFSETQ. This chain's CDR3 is CASSLGQAPNEKLFF. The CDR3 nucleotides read TGCGCCAGCAGCTTAGGACAGGCCCCTAATGAAAAACTGTTTTTT.

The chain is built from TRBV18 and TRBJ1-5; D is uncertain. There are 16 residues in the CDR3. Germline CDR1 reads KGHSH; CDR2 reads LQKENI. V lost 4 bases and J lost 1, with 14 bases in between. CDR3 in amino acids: CASSQPGRESNQPQHF. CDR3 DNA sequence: TGTGCCAGCTCACAACCGGGGAGGGAAAGCAATCAGCCCCAGCATTTT.

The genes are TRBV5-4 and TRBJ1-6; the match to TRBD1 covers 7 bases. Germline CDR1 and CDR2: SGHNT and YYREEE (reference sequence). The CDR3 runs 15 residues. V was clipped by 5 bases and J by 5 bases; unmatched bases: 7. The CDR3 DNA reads TGTGCCAGCAGGTTACCGGGACAGAATAATTCACCCCTCCACTTT. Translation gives CASRLPGQNNSPLHF.